Listed here is a single T cell receptor (beta chain). Its antigen is not known. The sample comes from a study of T cell responses to AZD1222 COVID-19 vaccine. Broader study findings: Nearly half of spike-specific TCRs reportedly go after variant regions that carry no mutations.

The CDR3 spans 15 residues. The ends were cut back, 5 bases at V and 0 bases at J, with 10 bases in the middle. CDR1 is SGHTA, CDR2 FQGNSA, per germline. Sequencing used immunoSEQ multiplex PCR; TCRdb keeps in-frame clones, though not all of them. Among 130,000 or so clones listed, around 89% were seen once. This sequence was found in an adult in good health. The sequences come from peripheral blood, collected on day 0 of MenACWY control vaccination. This rearrangement joins TRBV7-2 to TRBJ1-4; D uncertain. Here the CDR3 DNA reads TGTGCCAGCAGCCCTCAGGCTGCAACTAATGAAAAACTGTTTTTT. As protein: CASSPQAATNEKLFF.